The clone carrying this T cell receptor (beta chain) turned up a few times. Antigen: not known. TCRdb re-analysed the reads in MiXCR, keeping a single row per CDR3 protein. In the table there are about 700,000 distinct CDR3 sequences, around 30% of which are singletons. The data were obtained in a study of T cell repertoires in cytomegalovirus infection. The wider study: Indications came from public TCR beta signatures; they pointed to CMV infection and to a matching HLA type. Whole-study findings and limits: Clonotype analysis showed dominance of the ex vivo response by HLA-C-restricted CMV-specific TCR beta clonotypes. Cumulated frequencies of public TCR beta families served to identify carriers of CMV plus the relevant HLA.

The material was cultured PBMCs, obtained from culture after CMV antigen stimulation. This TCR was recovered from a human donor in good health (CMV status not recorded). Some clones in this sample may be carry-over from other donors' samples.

The CDR3 DNA is TGTGCCAGCAGCTTAGGGTATGGGTTCGTGAACACTGAAGCTTTCTTT. Protein sequence: CASSLGYGFVNTEAFF. The chain combines TRBV7-9 with TRBJ1-1; D not resolved. CDR3 length: 16 residues. V dropped 1 base and J dropped 0 bases, with 12 bases sitting between them. Per germline, CDR1 SEHNR and CDR2 FQNEAQ (reference sequence).